The text below deals with one T cell receptor (beta chain). The antigen is undetermined. The template was RNA from unsorted bulk tissue. The normal lung tissue was taken more than 3 cm from the tumor edge. Between August and November 2014, newly diagnosed, chemotherapy-naive lung cancer patients underwent thoracic surgery in China. This record comes from a study of tumor and adjacent non-tumor tissue in lung cancer. The wider study: The cohort had about a dozen adenocarcinoma, 2 squamous cell and 1 small cell patients. Study-wide findings and caveats: Tumor tissue had significantly higher TCR diversity than normal lung. Tumor repertoires had a smaller top 100 clone share than normal lung.

With 5 bases removed from V and 4 bases from J, the gap between germline ends came to 14 bases. This CDR3 has 15 amino acids. CDR1 is SGHAT and CDR2 is FQDESV in the germline V gene (reference sequence). Three rounds of nested PCR, following a modified ARM-PCR protocol, produced the TCRbeta library. TCRdb called the multiplex PCR reads again in MiXCR, with one record for every CDR3 protein. The repertoire holds some 80,000 distinct CDR3 sequences, 80% to 90% seen once, with 50% to 65% in the top ten. Sequencing input: distant non-tumor lung tissue. The chain uses TRBV11-1 and TRBJ2-2, with TRBD2 as a possible D gene (6 bases). The TCR originated in a man aged 55-75 years with non-small cell lung cancer. CDR3 sequence (DNA): TGTGCCAGCAGCCAACTAGCTGGCGGCACCGGGGAGCTGTTTTTT. This translates into CASSQLAGGTGELFF.